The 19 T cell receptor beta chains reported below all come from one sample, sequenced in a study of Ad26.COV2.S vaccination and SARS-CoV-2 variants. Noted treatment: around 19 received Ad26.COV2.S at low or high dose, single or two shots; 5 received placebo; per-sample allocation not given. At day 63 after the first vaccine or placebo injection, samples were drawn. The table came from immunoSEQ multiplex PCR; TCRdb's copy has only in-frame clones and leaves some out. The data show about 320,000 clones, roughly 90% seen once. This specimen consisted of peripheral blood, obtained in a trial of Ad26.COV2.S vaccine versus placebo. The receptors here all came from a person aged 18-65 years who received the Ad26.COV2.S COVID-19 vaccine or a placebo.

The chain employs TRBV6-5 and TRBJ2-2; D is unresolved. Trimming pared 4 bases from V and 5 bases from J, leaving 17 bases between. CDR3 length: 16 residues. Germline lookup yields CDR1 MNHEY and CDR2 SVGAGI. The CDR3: CASSSYTPGETGELFF. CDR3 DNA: TGTGCCAGCAGTTCCTACACACCCGGAGAGACCGGGGAGCTGTTTTTT.

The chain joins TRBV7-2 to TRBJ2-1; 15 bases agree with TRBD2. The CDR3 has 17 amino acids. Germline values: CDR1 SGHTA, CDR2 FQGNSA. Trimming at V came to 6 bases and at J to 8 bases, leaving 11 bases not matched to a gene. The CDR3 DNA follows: TGTGCCAGCAGGTCTCCGGGACTAGCGGGAGGTACTGATGAGCAGTTCTTC. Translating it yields CASRSPGLAGGTDEQFF.

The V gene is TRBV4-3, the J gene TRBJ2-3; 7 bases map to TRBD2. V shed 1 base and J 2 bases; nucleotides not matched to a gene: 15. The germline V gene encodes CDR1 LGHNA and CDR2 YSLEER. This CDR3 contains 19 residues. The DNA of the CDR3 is TGCGCCAGCAGCCAAGTTGCACTCGAGAGCGGGGAACTCACAGATACGCAGTATTTT. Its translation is CASSQVALESGELTDTQYF.

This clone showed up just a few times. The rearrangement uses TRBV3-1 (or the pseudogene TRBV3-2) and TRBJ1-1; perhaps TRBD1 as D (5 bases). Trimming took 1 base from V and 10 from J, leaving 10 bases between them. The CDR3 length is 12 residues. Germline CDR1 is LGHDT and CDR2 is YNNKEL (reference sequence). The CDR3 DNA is TGTGCCAGCAGCCAAGTGGGCAGGGTAGCTTTCTTT. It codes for CASSQVGRVAFF.

The CDR3 reads CASSDLTYEQYV. DNA for the CDR3: TGTGCCAGCAGTGATCTTACCTACGAGCAGTACGTC. V gene TRBV6-2 or TRBV6-3 combines with J gene TRBJ2-7; D call uncertain. V was trimmed by 5 bases and J by 2 bases, leaving 7 bases between them. CDR3 length equals 12 residues. Germline V gene data show CDR1 as MNHEY and CDR2 as SVGEGT.

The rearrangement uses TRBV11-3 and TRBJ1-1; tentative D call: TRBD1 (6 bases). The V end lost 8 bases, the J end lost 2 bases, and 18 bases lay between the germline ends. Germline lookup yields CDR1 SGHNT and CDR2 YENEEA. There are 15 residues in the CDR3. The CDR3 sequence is CASYEQGRANTEAFF. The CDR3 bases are TGTGCCAGCTACGAACAGGGAAGGGCAAACACTGAAGCTTTCTTT.

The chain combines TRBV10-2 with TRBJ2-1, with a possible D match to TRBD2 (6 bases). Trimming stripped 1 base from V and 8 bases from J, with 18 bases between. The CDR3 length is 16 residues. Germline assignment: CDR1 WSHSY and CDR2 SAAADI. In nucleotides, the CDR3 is TGCGCCAGCAGTGAGTGGGAGGCTAGCGAGGTGGATGAGCAGTTCTTC. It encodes CASSEWEASEVDEQFF.

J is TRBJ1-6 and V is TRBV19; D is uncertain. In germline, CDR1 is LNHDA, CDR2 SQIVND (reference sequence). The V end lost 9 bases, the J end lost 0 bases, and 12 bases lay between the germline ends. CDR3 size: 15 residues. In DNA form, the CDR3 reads TGTGCCAGCAGGTGGGAGAGCTCCTATAATTCACCCCTCCACTTT. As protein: CASRWESSYNSPLHF.

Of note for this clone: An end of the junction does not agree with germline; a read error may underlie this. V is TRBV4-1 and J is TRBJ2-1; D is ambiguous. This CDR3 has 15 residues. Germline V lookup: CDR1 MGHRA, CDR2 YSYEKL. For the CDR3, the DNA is TGCGCCAGCAGTCAAGATCCCTACCCCGGGAATGAGCAGTTCTTC. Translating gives CASSQDPYPGNEQFF.

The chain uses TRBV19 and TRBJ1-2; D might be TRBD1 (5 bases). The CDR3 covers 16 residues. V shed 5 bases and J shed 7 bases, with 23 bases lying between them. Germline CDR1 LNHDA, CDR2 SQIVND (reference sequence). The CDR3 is CASSGLGGQGGGGYTF. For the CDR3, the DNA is TGTGCCAGTAGTGGACTGGGGGGTCAGGGCGGTGGTGGCTACACCTTC.

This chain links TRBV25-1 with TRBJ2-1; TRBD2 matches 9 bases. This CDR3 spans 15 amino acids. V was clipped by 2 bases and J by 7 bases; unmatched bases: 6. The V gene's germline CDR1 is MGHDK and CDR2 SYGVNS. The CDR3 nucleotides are TGTGCCAGCAGTGAAGCAATAGCGGGGGATAATGAGCAGTTCTTC. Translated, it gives CASSEAIAGDNEQFF.

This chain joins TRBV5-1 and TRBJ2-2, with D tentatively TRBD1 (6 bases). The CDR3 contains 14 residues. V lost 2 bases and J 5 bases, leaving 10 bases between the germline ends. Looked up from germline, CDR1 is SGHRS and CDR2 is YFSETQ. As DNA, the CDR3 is TGCGCCAGCAGCTTAAGGGGGTGGACCGGGGAGCTGTTTTTT. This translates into CASSLRGWTGELFF. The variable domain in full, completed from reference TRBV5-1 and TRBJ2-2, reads KAGVTQTPRYLIKTRGQQVTLSCSPISGHRSVSWYQQTPGQGLQFLFEYFSETQRNKGNFPGRFSGRQFSNSRSEMNVSTLELGDSALYLCASSLRGWTGELFFGEGSRLTVL.

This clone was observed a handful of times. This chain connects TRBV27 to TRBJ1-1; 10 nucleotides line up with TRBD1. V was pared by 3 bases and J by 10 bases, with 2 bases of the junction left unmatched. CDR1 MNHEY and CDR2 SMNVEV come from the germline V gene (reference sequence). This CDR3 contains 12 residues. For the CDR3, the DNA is TGTGCCAGCAGTTTTAGACAGGGGGCAGCTTTCTTT. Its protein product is CASSFRQGAAFF.

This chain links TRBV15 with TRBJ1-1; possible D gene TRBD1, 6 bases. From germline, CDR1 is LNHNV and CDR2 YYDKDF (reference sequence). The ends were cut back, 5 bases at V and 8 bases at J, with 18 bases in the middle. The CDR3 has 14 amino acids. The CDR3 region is CATSGLLTGPEAFF. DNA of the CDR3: TGTGCCACCAGCGGTTTACTTACAGGGCCCGAAGCTTTCTTT.

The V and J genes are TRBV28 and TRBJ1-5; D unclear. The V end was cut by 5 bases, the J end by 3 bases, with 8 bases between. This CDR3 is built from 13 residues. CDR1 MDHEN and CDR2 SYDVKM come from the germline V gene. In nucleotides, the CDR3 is TGTGCCAGCAGTATGGGTTTCAATCAGCCCCAGCATTTT. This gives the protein CASSMGFNQPQHF.

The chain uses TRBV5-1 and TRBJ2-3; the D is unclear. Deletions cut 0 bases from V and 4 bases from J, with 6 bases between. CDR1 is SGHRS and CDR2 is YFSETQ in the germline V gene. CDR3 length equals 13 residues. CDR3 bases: TGCGCCAGCAGCTTGGCCCTAGCAGATACGCAGTATTTT. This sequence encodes CASSLALADTQYF.

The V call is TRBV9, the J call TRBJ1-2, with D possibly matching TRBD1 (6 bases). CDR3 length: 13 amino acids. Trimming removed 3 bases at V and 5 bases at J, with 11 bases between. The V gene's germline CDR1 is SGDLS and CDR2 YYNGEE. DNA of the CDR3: TGTGCCAGCAGCGGGGACAACTATTATGGCTACACCTTC. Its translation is CASSGDNYYGYTF.

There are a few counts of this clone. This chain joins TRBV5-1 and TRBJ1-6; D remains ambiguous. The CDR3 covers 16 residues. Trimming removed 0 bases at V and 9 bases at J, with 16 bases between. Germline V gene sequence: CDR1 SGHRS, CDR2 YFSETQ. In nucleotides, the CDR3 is TGCGCCAGCAGCTTGGGGGCGACCGGCGAATTTTCACCCCTCCACTTT. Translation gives CASSLGATGEFSPLHF.

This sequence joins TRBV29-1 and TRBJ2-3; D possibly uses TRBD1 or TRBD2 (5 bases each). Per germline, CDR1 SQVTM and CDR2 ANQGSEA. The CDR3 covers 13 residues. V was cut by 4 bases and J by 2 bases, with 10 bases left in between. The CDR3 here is CSVVGTLTDTQYF. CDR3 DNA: TGCAGCGTTGTAGGGACCCTCACAGATACGCAGTATTTT.